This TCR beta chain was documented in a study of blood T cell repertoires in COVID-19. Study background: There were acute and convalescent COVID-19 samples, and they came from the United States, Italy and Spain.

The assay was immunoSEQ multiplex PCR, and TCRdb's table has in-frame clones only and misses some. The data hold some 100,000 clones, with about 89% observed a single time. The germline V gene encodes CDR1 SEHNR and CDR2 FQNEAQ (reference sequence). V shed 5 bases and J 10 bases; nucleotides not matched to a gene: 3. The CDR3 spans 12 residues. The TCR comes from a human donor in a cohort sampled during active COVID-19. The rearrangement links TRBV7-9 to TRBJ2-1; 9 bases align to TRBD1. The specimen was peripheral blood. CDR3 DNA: TGTGCCAGCAGCCCCGGGACAGGGGAGCAGTTCTTC. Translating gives CASSPGTGEQFF.